The 27 T cell receptor beta chains presented below share a single source sample, sequenced in a study of T cells in narcolepsy. Libraries were prepared by immunoSEQ multiplex PCR; TCRdb keeps only in-frame clonotypes and omits some of them. The sample holds roughly 30,000 clones, around 80% seen once. Sequenced sample: CD45RA- memory CD4+ T cells from PBMCs. The source is a human donor with narcolepsy.

V gene TRBV7-2 combines with J gene TRBJ2-1, with 11 bases identical to TRBD2. J was trimmed by 9 bases and V by 8 bases; bases with no gene match: 9. This CDR3 region has 14 residues. CDR1 and CDR2 from the germline V gene are SGHTA and FQGNSA. In nucleotides, the CDR3 is TGTGCCAGCGAAGCCAGACTAGCGGGGCGTGAGCAGTTCTTC. It encodes CASEARLAGREQFF.

V gene TRBV6-5 combines with J gene TRBJ2-4, with 8 bases matching TRBD1. This CDR3 is 14 amino acids long. Germline V lookup: CDR1 MNHEY, CDR2 SVGAGI. The J segment lost 3 bases and the V segment lost 5 bases, leaving 3 bases of the junction unmatched. CDR3 region: CASSQDRVKNIQYF. CDR3 sequence (DNA): TGTGCCAGCAGTCAGGACAGGGTCAAAAACATTCAGTACTTC.

The chain joins TRBV9 to TRBJ1-6; no firm D call. CDR3 size: 12 residues. The V gene lost 0 bases and the J gene lost 12 bases, with 7 bases spanning the gap. Germline assignment: CDR1 SGDLS and CDR2 YYNGEE. The CDR3 region has the DNA TGTGCCAGCAGCGTAGTCGGGGAACCCCTCCACTTT. Translated: CASSVVGEPLHF.

The J gene is TRBJ2-5, the V gene TRBV7-2; D unresolved. Germline lookup yields CDR1 SGHTA and CDR2 FQGNSA. The V end lost 5 bases, the J end lost 6 bases, and 13 bases lay between the germline ends. The CDR3 runs 13 residues. CDR3: CASSGGSGQTQYF. CDR3 sequence (DNA): TGTGCCAGCAGCGGCGGAAGTGGGCAGACCCAGTACTTC.

The chain joins TRBV29-1 to TRBJ2-3; D could derive from TRBD1 or TRBD2 (6 bases each). V lost 3 bases, J lost 4 bases, and 11 bases lay in between. CDR1 and CDR2 (germline): SQVTM, ANQGSEA. This CDR3 contains 13 residues. For the CDR3, the DNA is TGCAGCGTTGATTTAAGGGGGGCAGATACGCAGTATTTT. Protein sequence: CSVDLRGADTQYF.

This clone was seen more than once but under ten times. The J gene is TRBJ2-7, the V gene TRBV7-6; TRBD1 agrees at 8 bases. The CDR3 has 15 amino acids. Germline CDR1 and CDR2: SGHVS and FNYEAQ. With V trimmed by 5 bases and J by 2 bases, 8 bases remained unmatched. In DNA form, the CDR3 reads TGTGCCAGCAGCATAGGGACAGGTCCTACCTACGAGCAGTACTTC. Translation gives CASSIGTGPTYEQYF.

In this sample, this clone turned up a few times. CDR3 protein: CASSQTGGSATNEKLFF. The CDR3 region has the DNA TGTGCCAGTAGCCAGACAGGGGGGAGTGCAACTAATGAAAAACTGTTTTTT. V gene TRBV19 combines with J gene TRBJ1-4, with 9 bases that match TRBD1. Germline CDR1 LNHDA, CDR2 SQIVND (reference sequence). V dropped 6 bases and J dropped 0; count of bases not matched to a gene: 8. CDR3 length: 17 residues.

The rearrangement uses TRBV7-9 and TRBJ1-3; D remains unclear. CDR3 length equals 12 residues. CDR1 is SEHNR, CDR2 FQNEAQ, per germline (reference sequence). V was shortened by 5 bases and J by 8 bases, with 10 bases between the two germline ends. The CDR3 region is CASSSIDDTIYF. DNA of the CDR3: TGTGCCAGCAGCAGTATAGACGACACCATATATTTT.

This clone was detected only once. The V call is TRBV11-2, the J call TRBJ2-5; the match to TRBD1 covers 8 bases. The CDR3 loop spans 15 amino acids. Germline lookup yields CDR1 SGHAT and CDR2 FQNNGV. The ends lost 5 bases at V and 5 bases at J; junction bases unmatched: 10. The CDR3: CASSPTRQGYETQYF. The DNA for the CDR3 is TGTGCCAGCAGCCCCACCCGACAGGGGTATGAGACCCAGTACTTC.

The genes are TRBV5-1 and TRBJ2-1, with D perhaps matching TRBD1 (6 bases). This CDR3 comprises 15 residues. V was clipped by 3 bases and J by 4 bases, with 14 bases between them. CDR1 and CDR2 (germline): SGHRS, YFSETQ. The CDR3 DNA reads TGCGCCAGCAGCTGGCAGAAGGGGGAATACAATGAGCAGTTCTTC. As protein: CASSWQKGEYNEQFF.

This rearrangement joins TRBV2 to TRBJ1-1; tentatively, D is TRBD1 (5 bases). With 6 bases removed from V and 3 bases from J, the gap between germline ends came to 8 bases. Germline V gene lookup returns CDR1 SNHLY and CDR2 FYNNEI. The CDR3 is 12 residues long. This CDR3 is CASSGADTEAFF. The CDR3 DNA follows: TGTGCCAGCAGCGGGGCAGACACTGAAGCTTTCTTT.

This clone was observed a single time. This chain links TRBV5-1 with TRBJ2-7, with 9 positions matching TRBD2. The CDR3 loop spans 16 amino acids. Trimming at V came to 0 bases and at J to 2 bases, leaving 6 bases not matched to a gene. Per the germline V gene, CDR1 is SGHRS and CDR2 is YFSETQ. The CDR3 DNA reads as TGCGCCAGCAGCTTGGCCAGGACTAGCGTTACCTACGAGCAGTACTTC. Amino acids: CASSLARTSVTYEQYF.

The genes are TRBV6-1 and TRBJ2-7, with D possibly being TRBD2 (6 bases). The CDR3 is 17 amino acids. The V end was cut by 3 bases, the J end by 1 base, with 19 bases between. Germline CDR1 reads MNHNS; CDR2 reads SASEGT. Here the CDR3 reads CASSDGGRRPRSYEQYF. The CDR3 DNA reads as TGTGCCAGCAGTGACGGGGGAAGGCGACCCAGGTCCTACGAGCAGTACTTC.

The rearrangement joins TRBV5-1 to TRBJ1-1; TRBD1 is a possible D gene (6 bases). This CDR3 spans 13 amino acids. Deletions cut 2 bases from V and 5 bases from J, with 10 bases between. The germline V gene has CDR1 SGHRS and CDR2 YFSETQ. DNA of the CDR3: TGCGCCAGCAGCTTACTAGGGGGAACTGAAGCTTTCTTT. Translation gives CASSLLGGTEAFF.

The chain joins TRBV4-1 to TRBJ1-4, with 10 bases lining up with TRBD1. V was pared by 4 bases and J by 1 base, with 6 bases of the junction left unmatched. The CDR3 runs 17 residues. Germline CDR1 reads MGHRA; CDR2 reads YSYEKL. The DNA of the CDR3 is TGCGCCAGCAGCCCCTCCGGGACAGGGGTAACTAATGAAAAACTGTTTTTT. Translating gives CASSPSGTGVTNEKLFF.

The rearrangement links TRBV27 to TRBJ2-2; 10 bases agree with TRBD1. CDR1 MNHEY and CDR2 SMNVEV come from the germline V gene (reference sequence). CDR3 size: 18 residues. V lost 4 bases, J lost 1 base, and 9 bases stayed unmatched. The CDR3 bases are TGTGCCAGCAGTTCACTCCCCCGGGACAGGGGGAACACCGGGGAGCTGTTTTTT. Protein product: CASSSLPRDRGNTGELFF.

V usage is TRBV25-1 and J usage is TRBJ1-2; D gene unclear. V was pared by 6 bases and J by 7 bases, with 9 bases between. This CDR3 contains 11 residues. Germline lookup yields CDR1 MGHDK and CDR2 SYGVNS. CDR3 sequence reads: CASSQVSGYTF. In DNA form, the CDR3 reads TGTGCCAGCAGCCAGGTTTCTGGCTACACCTTC.

This chain joins TRBV7-8 and TRBJ2-7, with 7 nucleotides matching TRBD2. CDR3 length: 16 amino acids. Losses at the gene ends were 3 bases for V and 3 bases for J; bases not matched to a gene: 11. The germline V gene has CDR1 SGHVS and CDR2 FQNEAQ. In DNA, the CDR3 is TGTGCCAGCAGCTTTCGCTCCGGGGCTAGCGGCTACGAGCAGTACTTC. Amino acids: CASSFRSGASGYEQYF.

The chain is built from TRBV7-2 and TRBJ1-2; D uncertain. V was trimmed by 1 base and J by 5 bases, leaving 5 bases between them. This CDR3 comprises 12 residues. The germline V gene encodes CDR1 SGHTA and CDR2 FQGNSA. Here the CDR3 reads CASSLDDYGYTF. The CDR3, as DNA: TGTGCCAGCAGCTTAGACGATTATGGCTACACCTTC.

CDR3 sequence (DNA): TGTGCCAGCGGCTCCTGGGGGCAGGGACTTTCGGATTACGAGCAGTACTTC. Amino acids: CASGSWGQGLSDYEQYF. The rearrangement joins TRBV28 to TRBJ2-7; TRBD1 or TRBD2 may be the D gene (6 bases each). The germline gives CDR1 MDHEN, CDR2 SYDVKM. V gave up 8 bases and J gave up 4 bases, with 27 bases separating them. CDR3 length: 17 residues.

In its sample, this clone was seen a few times. The sample has other DNA sequences that encode this CDR3 too. This rearrangement joins TRBV6-5 to TRBJ1-1; D might be TRBD1 (5 bases). There are 13 residues in the CDR3. The germline gives CDR1 MNHEY, CDR2 SVGAGI. V was cut by 2 bases and J by 3 bases, with 7 bases left in between. The DNA of the CDR3 is TGTGCCAGCAGTTACCTGGGGGACACTGAAGCTTTCTTT. Amino acids: CASSYLGDTEAFF.

This clone was detected a few times. The V gene is TRBV7-6, the J gene TRBJ2-1; 11 nucleotides match TRBD2. The CDR3 length is 16 residues. Germline V lookup: CDR1 SGHVS, CDR2 FNYEAQ. V trimming: 3 bases; J trimming: 5 bases; junction bases outside the gene matches: 6. The DNA for the CDR3 is TGTGCCAGCAGCTTCGAGACTAGCGGGGCCAACAATGAGCAGTTCTTC. This gives the protein CASSFETSGANNEQFF.

The chain has TRBV7-3 and TRBJ1-1; 9 nucleotides line up with TRBD1. V trimming: 5 bases; J trimming: 0 bases; junction bases outside the gene matches: 4. The CDR3 runs to 15 residues. Germline V gene lookup returns CDR1 SGHTA and CDR2 FQGTGA. The CDR3 coding sequence is TGTGCCAGCAGCCGGAGGACAGGGGTGAACACTGAAGCTTTCTTT. Residues: CASSRRTGVNTEAFF.

The V gene is TRBV6-1, the J gene TRBJ2-7, with 8 bases identical to TRBD1. Germline V CDR1 and CDR2: MNHNS, SASEGT. CDR3 length: 12 residues. With 8 bases clipped from V and 4 bases from J, the junction kept 4 bases outside the gene matches. This chain's CDR3 is CASGRGRYEQYF. The CDR3 region has the DNA TGTGCCAGCGGCAGGGGGCGATACGAGCAGTACTTC.

This clone has more than one count but fewer than ten. J is TRBJ1-5 and V is TRBV19, with D possibly TRBD1 on 6 matching bases. V was cut by 7 bases and J by 5 bases, with 12 bases left in between. Germline CDR1 and CDR2: LNHDA and SQIVND (reference sequence). The CDR3 is 13 amino acids. The CDR3 is CASNTGRDQPQHF. In DNA form, the CDR3 reads TGTGCCAGTAACACAGGGAGGGATCAGCCCCAGCATTTT.

This sequence joins TRBV5-6 and TRBJ1-2, with no clear D. V was shortened by 0 bases and J by 5 bases, with 11 bases between the two germline ends. CDR1 is SGHDT, CDR2 YYEEEE, per germline. The CDR3 totals 14 residues. The CDR3 nucleotides read TGTGCCAGCAGCTTGGTTACGGCCACTTATGGCTACACCTTC. Its translation: CASSLVTATYGYTF.

The chain joins TRBV12-5 to TRBJ2-2; 9 positions agree with TRBD1. Germline loops: CDR1 LGHNT, CDR2 FRNRAP. Unmatched junction bases numbered 11, after V lost 5 bases and J lost 7 bases. This CDR3 comprises 16 residues. The CDR3 DNA reads TGTGCTAGTGGTCCTGGGACAGGGCTGGTTGGCGGGGAGCTGTTTTTT. Its protein is CASGPGTGLVGGELFF.